The clone carrying this TCR beta chain was seen many times. Its antigen is as yet unknown. Using RNA transcripts as the source, TCR beta CDR3 regions were amplified. The primer set for the first-round RT-PCR of the TCR CDR3 was HTBI. TCRdb recomputed calls from the multiplex PCR reads with MiXCR, one row per CDR3 protein. The sample holds about 560,000 distinct CDR3 sequences, around 46% seen once. These data are taken from a study of T cells in Graves' hyperthyroidism and ophthalmopathy. Broader study findings: Blood also carried most thyroid clonotypes expanded above 0.001.

This CDR3 is 16 amino acids long. CDR1 WSHSY and CDR2 SAAADI come from the germline V gene. V shed 2 bases and J shed 0 bases, with 13 bases lying between them. The V and J genes are TRBV10-2 and TRBJ1-1; D might be TRBD1 (5 bases). Sequenced sample: peripheral blood or thyroid tissue (not recorded which). The receptor was derived from a woman younger than 30 with Graves' hyperthyroidism. CDR3 nucleotides: TGCGCCAGCAGTGAGGAAAACAGGCTGTTGAACACTGAAGCTTTCTTT. The encoded protein is CASSEENRLLNTEAFF.